This T cell receptor (beta chain) was sequenced for a study of early T cells in non-severe SARS-CoV-2 infection. Turning to the study itself: Investigators sequenced bulk RNA drawn from unsorted whole blood, and chains remained unpaired.

Each cDNA molecule carried a unique molecular identifier. Each CDR3 protein is one row after TCRdb ran MiXCR on the 5' RACE reads. The sample contains some 46,000 distinct CDR3 sequences, 6.1% of which appear only once. This clonotype was detected ten times or more. V gave up 3 bases and J gave up 4 bases; unmatched junction bases: 3. The length of the CDR3 is 13 residues. CDR1 and CDR2 from the germline V gene are DFQATT and SNEGSKA (reference sequence). This chain connects TRBV20-1 to TRBJ2-5; 9 bases align to TRBD2. The sequence was obtained from an adult who was a healthcare worker with PCR-confirmed SARS-CoV-2 infection or an uninfected control (not recorded which). The source material was whole blood. CDR3 loop: CSARGLAPETQYF. The CDR3 DNA sequence: TGCAGTGCTAGGGGACTAGCTCCAGAGACCCAGTACTTC.